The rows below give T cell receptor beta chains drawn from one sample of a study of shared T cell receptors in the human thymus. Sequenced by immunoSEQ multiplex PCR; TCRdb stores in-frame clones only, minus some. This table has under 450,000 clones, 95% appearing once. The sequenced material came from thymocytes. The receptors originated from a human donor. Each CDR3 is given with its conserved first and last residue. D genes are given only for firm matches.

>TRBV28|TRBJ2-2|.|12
TGTGCCAGCAGTCCAGGGGCCGGGGAGCTGTTTTTT
CASSPGAGELFF
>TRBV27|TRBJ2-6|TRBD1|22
TGTGCCAGCAGTTCCTTTGGACAGGCTCCAGTCCAGTACCTCTCTGGGGCCAACGTCCTGACTTTC
CASSSFGQAPVQYLSGANVLTF
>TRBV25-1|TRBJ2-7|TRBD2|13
TGTGCCAGCAGGCTAGCGGGGGAACACGAGCAGTACTTC
CASRLAGEHEQYF
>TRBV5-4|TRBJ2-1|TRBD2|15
TGTGCCAGCAGCCGGACTAGCGGGACCCCGAATTGGCAGTTCTTC
CASSRTSGTPNWQFF
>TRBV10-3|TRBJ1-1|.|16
TGTGCCATCAGTGAGTCAATCGACAGGTGCAACACTGAAGCTTTCTTT
CAISESIDRCNTEAFF
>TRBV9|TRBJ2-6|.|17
TGTGCCAGCAGCGTAGATCGACTGGGGATTGGGGCCAACGTCCTGACTTTC
CASSVDRLGIGANVLTF
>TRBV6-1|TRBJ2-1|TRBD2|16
TGTGCCAGCAGTGGCCTCGGGACTAGCGGGAGCGATGAGCAGTTCTTC
CASSGLGTSGSDEQFF
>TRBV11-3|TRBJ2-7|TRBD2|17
TGTGCCAGCAGCCGCGGCCAGCGGGAAGATGTTCCTACTGAGCAGTACTTC
CASSRGQREDVPTEQYF
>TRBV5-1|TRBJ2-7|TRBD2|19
TGCGCCAGCAGCTTGACGCTAGCGGGAGGGCCACGGGGGTCCTACGAGCAGTACTTC
CASSLTLAGGPRGSYEQYF
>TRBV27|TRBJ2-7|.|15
TGTGCCAGCAGTTCAGAGGGCTGGAGCTCCTACGAGCAGTACTTC
CASSSEGWSSYEQYF
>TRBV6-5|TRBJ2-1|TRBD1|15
TGTGCCAGCAGAAATCAGGGGGCCCTCCACAATGAGCAGTTCTTC
CASRNQGALHNEQFF
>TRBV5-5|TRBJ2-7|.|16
TGTGCCAGCAGCTCCCGCCACACCTTCAGCTCCTACGAGCAGTACTTC
CASSSRHTFSSYEQYF
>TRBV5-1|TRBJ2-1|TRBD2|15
TGCGCCAGCAGCGAGGGGACTAGCGGGAGGGGGGTGCAGTTCTTC
CASSEGTSGRGVQFF
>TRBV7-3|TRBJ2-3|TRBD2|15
TGTGCCAGCAGCCCCCTTAGCGGGGTAGCGGATACGCAGTATTTT
CASSPLSGVADTQYF
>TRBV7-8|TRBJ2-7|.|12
TGTGCCAGCAGCTTAGGGGTATACGAGCAGTACTTC
CASSLGVYEQYF
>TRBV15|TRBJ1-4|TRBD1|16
TGTGCCACCAGTCCTATTACAGGGGGCTCTAATGAAAAACTGTTTTTT
CATSPITGGSNEKLFF